The rows below give T cell receptor beta chains drawn from one sample of a study of T cell responses to AZD1222 COVID-19 vaccine. TCRdb's copy holds only in-frame clones and misses some; the assay was immunoSEQ multiplex PCR. The sample has around 140,000 clones; around 91% are singletons. Source: peripheral blood, taken on day 0 of AZD1222 vaccination. The receptors stem from an adult in good health. Each CDR3 is given with its conserved first and last residue. D genes are given only for firm matches. The size field is filled for only some rows; it gives once, few, many or a size class.

V gene	D gene	J gene	clone size	CDR3 length	CDR3 protein	CDR3 DNA
TRBV27	TRBD1	TRBJ1-1	NA	17	CASSPGQGTVISTEAFF	TGTGCCAGCAGTCCCGGACAGGGGACGGTTATTAGCACTGAAGCTTTCTTT
TRBV19	NA	TRBJ2-1	NA	15	CASRGLGLAGNEQFF	TGTGCCAGTAGGGGACTGGGACTTGCCGGCAATGAGCAGTTCTTC
TRBV7-2	NA	TRBJ2-2	once	15	CASSLKQRNTGELFF	TGTGCCAGCAGCTTAAAACAGAGGAACACCGGGGAGCTGTTTTTT
TRBV20-1	NA	TRBJ1-2	NA	11	CSAERNYGYTF	TGCAGTGCTGAGAGAAACTATGGCTACACCTTC
TRBV28	NA	TRBJ1-5	NA	13	CASRETGGQPQHF	TGTGCCAGCAGAGAGACGGGGGGGCAGCCCCAGCATTTT
TRBV11-1	NA	TRBJ2-1	once	13	CASSFSPADEQFF	TGTGCCAGCAGCTTCTCTCCGGCGGATGAGCAGTTCTTC
TRBV6-5	NA	TRBJ1-2	NA	14	CASSYSRREGGYTF	TGTGCCAGCAGTTACTCGAGGCGTGAGGGTGGCTACACCTTC
TRBV2	NA	TRBJ1-5	NA	12	CASSEARGPQHF	TGTGCCAGCAGTGAAGCTAGGGGTCCCCAGCATTTT
TRBV29-1	NA	TRBJ1-1	NA	13	CSVVIPPNTEAFF	TGCAGCGTTGTGATCCCACCTAACACTGAAGCTTTCTTT
TRBV7-2	TRBD2	TRBJ2-7	NA	16	CASSSVSGGSSYEQYF	TGTGCCAGCAGCTCCGTAAGCGGGGGAAGCTCCTACGAGCAGTACTTC
TRBV6-1	NA	TRBJ2-7	few	15	CASSEGRGRAAEQYF	TGTGCCAGCAGTGAGGGCAGGGGAAGAGCTGCGGAGCAGTACTTC
TRBV27	NA	TRBJ1-6	NA	13	CASWEIANSPLHF	TGTGCCAGCTGGGAGATAGCAAATTCACCCCTCCACTTT
TRBV29-1	NA	TRBJ1-1	NA	12	CSAEGPETEAFF	TGCAGCGCCGAGGGGCCTGAAACTGAAGCTTTCTTT
TRBV24-1	NA	TRBJ1-5	NA	15	CAARVAGEGNQPQHF	TGTGCCGCCCGCGTAGCCGGGGAAGGCAATCAGCCCCAGCATTTT
TRBV7-8	NA	TRBJ1-5	NA	17	CASTPPSRGGPTQPQHF	TGTGCCAGCACCCCACCTTCGAGAGGGGGGCCGACTCAGCCCCAGCATTTT
TRBV11-2	NA	TRBJ1-3	NA	17	CASSLNQFLSSGNTIYF	TGTGCCAGCAGCTTAAACCAGTTCCTCTCCTCTGGAAACACCATATATTTT
TRBV6-5	NA	TRBJ2-7	NA	15	CAIQRFPSESYEQYF	TGTGCCATACAACGGTTCCCTAGCGAATCCTACGAGCAGTACTTC
TRBV29-1	NA	TRBJ1-1	NA	10	CSGENTEAFF	TGCAGCGGGGAGAACACTGAAGCTTTCTTT
TRBV19	NA	TRBJ2-3	NA	14	CASSITGSEDTQYF	TGTGCCAGTAGTATAACCGGGAGTGAGGATACGCAGTATTTT
TRBV9	TRBD1	TRBJ1-6	NA	20	CASSVSVGTGGTSYNSPLHF	TGTGCCAGCAGCGTGTCGGTAGGGACAGGGGGAACCTCCTATAATTCACCCCTCCACTTT
TRBV20-1	NA	TRBJ2-1	once	11	CSARDHHEQFF	TGCAGTGCTAGAGATCACCATGAGCAGTTCTTC
TRBV7-8	NA	TRBJ2-1	NA	13	CASSTGPTNEQFF	TGTGCCAGCAGCACAGGACCAACAAATGAGCAGTTCTTC
TRBV28	NA	TRBJ2-1	NA	18	CASSPTPGTDPGDNEQFF	TGTGCCAGCAGTCCAACACCAGGTACCGACCCGGGTGACAATGAGCAGTTCTTC
TRBV24-1	NA	TRBJ1-4	once	15	CATSDSRQLNEKLFF	TGTGCCACCAGTGATTCGCGGCAGCTCAATGAAAAACTGTTTTTT
TRBV10-2	NA	TRBJ2-1	NA	15	CASSETPRPRDEQFF	TGCGCCAGCAGCGAGACCCCTAGGCCTCGGGATGAGCAGTTCTTC
TRBV12-3/TRBV12-4	NA	TRBJ1-2	NA	13	CASMGTPQVGYTF	TGTGCCAGCATGGGAACTCCCCAGGTTGGCTACACCTTC
TRBV5-8	TRBD1	TRBJ1-5	NA	16	CASSLGVTGNNQPQHF	TGTGCCAGCAGCTTGGGAGTGACAGGGAACAATCAGCCCCAGCATTTT
TRBV3-1/TRBV3-2	TRBD2	TRBJ2-7	NA	15	CASSQGSGGFYEQYF	TGTGCCAGCAGCCAGGGTAGCGGGGGGTTCTACGAGCAGTACTTC
TRBV5-6	NA	TRBJ2-2	NA	15	CASKIDTPNTGELFF	TGTGCCAGCAAAATTGATACCCCGAACACCGGGGAGCTGTTTTTT
TRBV18	NA	TRBJ1-3	NA	16	CASSLADAYSGNTIYF	TGTGCCAGCTCACTCGCGGACGCCTACTCTGGAAACACCATATATTTT
TRBV30	NA	TRBJ2-6	NA	17	CAWSVNRVPSGANVLTF	TGTGCCTGGAGTGTAAACAGGGTTCCCTCTGGGGCCAACGTCCTGACTTTC
TRBV19	TRBD1	TRBJ2-7	NA	15	CASRTGTGNSYEQYF	TGTGCCAGTAGAACCGGGACAGGGAACTCCTACGAGCAGTACTTC
TRBV6-1	NA	TRBJ2-3	NA	14	CASSEVHSTDTQYF	TGTGCCAGCAGTGAAGTGCACTCCACAGATACGCAGTATTTT
TRBV27	TRBD1	TRBJ1-2	NA	15	CASSPWTGEMYGYTF	TGTGCCAGCAGTCCTTGGACAGGGGAAATGTATGGCTACACCTTC
TRBV5-1	TRBD1	TRBJ1-4	NA	15	CASSLEGTANEKLFF	TGCGCCAGCAGCTTGGAAGGGACAGCTAATGAAAAACTGTTTTTT
TRBV3-1/TRBV3-2	TRBD1	TRBJ1-1	NA	16	CASSQGDRLLVAEAFF	TGTGCCAGCAGCCAAGGGGACAGGCTCCTGGTAGCTGAAGCTTTCTTT
TRBV7-9	NA	TRBJ1-2	NA	14	CASSLGSGLDGYTF	TGTGCCAGCAGCTTAGGGTCAGGGTTGGATGGCTACACCTTC